A single sample gave rise to the 19 T cell receptor beta chains below, sequenced in a study of identical twins. TCRdb used MiXCR to reprocess the 5' RACE reads, holding one entry per CDR3 protein. The sample lists nearly 250,000 distinct CDR3 sequences, approximately 7% occurring once. The same sample was also used in a study of yellow fever vaccine responses in identical twins.

Specimen: memory (CD45RO+) T cells sorted from blood. The receptors were gathered from a woman between 18 and 30 years old in good health.

In nucleotides, the CDR3 is TGTGCCAGCAGTTCCCACGACAGGGTTGGCTACAATGAGCAGTTCTTC. Protein product: CASSSHDRVGYNEQFF. The chain employs TRBV27 and TRBJ2-1; 7 nucleotides align to TRBD1. The length of the CDR3 is 16 residues. Germline trimming cut 4 bases from V and 3 bases from J; bases unmatched to any gene: 9. Germline V gene data show CDR1 as MNHEY and CDR2 as SMNVEV (reference sequence).

This clonotype was seen a handful of times. The genes are TRBV6-2 or TRBV6-3 and TRBJ2-1; 8 bases map to TRBD1. Germline values: CDR1 MNHEY, CDR2 SVGEGT. This CDR3 spans 15 amino acids. The J segment lost 2 bases and the V segment lost 5 bases, leaving 5 bases of the junction unmatched. As DNA, the CDR3 is TGTGCCAGCAGTAGCACAGGGGGAGCCTACAATGAGCAGTTCTTC. Its protein product is CASSSTGGAYNEQFF.

The chain links TRBV25-1 to TRBJ2-1; tentatively, D is TRBD1 (5 bases). The CDR3 extends over 15 amino acids. V lost 5 bases, J lost 4 bases, and 15 bases lay in between. The V gene's germline CDR1 is MGHDK and CDR2 SYGVNS. The DNA of the CDR3 is TGTGCCAGCAGTCCCCGTTCAGGGCCGTACAATGAGCAGTTCTTC. This sequence encodes CASSPRSGPYNEQFF. Using reference TRBV25-1 and TRBJ2-1 for the parts outside the CDR3, the full variable domain is EADIYQTPRYLVIGTGKKITLECSQTMGHDKMYWYQQDPGMELHLIHYSYGVNSTEKGDLSSESTVSRIRTEHFPLTLESARPSHTSQYLCASSPRSGPYNEQFFGPGTRLTVL.

This clonotype was seen repeatedly, ten times or more. The rearrangement joins TRBV20-1 to TRBJ1-2, with TRBD1 matching over 10 bases. The V and J ends lost 0 bases and 2 bases, in that order; junction bases with no gene match: 3. The CDR3 spans 15 residues. Germline CDR1 and CDR2: DFQATT and SNEGSKA (reference sequence). CDR3: CSARDGTGDNYGYTF. The CDR3, as DNA: TGCAGTGCTAGAGACGGGACAGGGGACAACTATGGCTACACCTTC.

At least ten counts were recorded for this clonotype. This sequence joins TRBV3-1 and TRBJ1-1; TRBD1 aligns across 11 bases. Germline CDR1 and CDR2: LGHDT and YNNKEL (reference sequence). J was trimmed by 7 bases and V by 1 base; bases with no gene match: 5. This CDR3 comprises 15 residues. CDR3 residues: CASSQVRTGGGEAFF. For the CDR3, the DNA is TGTGCCAGCAGCCAAGTCAGGACAGGGGGCGGTGAAGCTTTCTTT.

This clonotype was observed many times. Here the CDR3 DNA reads TGTGCCAGCGTTGGGACTAGCGGGACTTGGCGTGAGCAGTTCTTC. It specifies CASVGTSGTWREQFF. The chain uses TRBV6-2 or TRBV6-3 and TRBJ2-1; 13 bases line up with TRBD2. CDR1 is MNHEY, CDR2 SVGEGT, per germline. This CDR3 is 15 amino acids long. Losses at the gene ends were 8 bases for V and 9 bases for J; bases not matched to a gene: 10.

This clonotype was recorded many times. V is TRBV5-6 and J is TRBJ2-3; D remains ambiguous. Per the germline V gene, CDR1 is SGHDT and CDR2 is YYEEEE. V was trimmed by 0 bases and J by 4 bases, leaving 12 bases between them. There are 15 residues in the CDR3. CDR3 protein: CASSLDPLQADTQYF. DNA for the CDR3: TGTGCCAGCAGCTTGGACCCTCTCCAGGCAGATACGCAGTATTTT.

This clonotype was observed a handful of times. The junction departs from the called germline gene at one end, perhaps through a read error. The gene calls are TRBV20-1 and TRBJ2-1; 11 nucleotides match TRBD2. CDR1 DFQATT and CDR2 SNEGSKA come from the germline V gene (reference sequence). CDR3 length: 15 residues. CDR3 loop: CCADLAGGSYNEQFF. For the CDR3, the DNA is TGCTGTGCTGACCTAGCGGGGGGTTCCTACAATGAGCAGTTCTTC.

Many counts were recorded for this clonotype. The chain carries TRBV7-8 and TRBJ2-1; the D gene is possibly TRBD1 (6 bases). The CDR3 has 14 amino acids. Germline lookup yields CDR1 SGHVS and CDR2 FQNEAQ. V lost 5 bases and J lost 13, with 21 bases in between. The CDR3 sequence: CASSQTTGQVRQFF. CDR3 coding DNA: TGTGCCAGCAGCCAAACGACAGGCCAAGTAAGACAGTTCTTC.

This clonotype was counted ten times or more. The chain is built from TRBV7-9 and TRBJ2-7; 8 positions agree with TRBD2. The CDR3 extends over 14 amino acids. V shed 0 bases, J shed 4 bases, and the junction held 2 bases outside the gene matches. Germline V gene data show CDR1 as SEHNR and CDR2 as FQNEAQ (reference sequence). The DNA of the CDR3 is TGTGCCAGCAGCTTAGCCGGGAGGGCTTACGAGCAGTACTTC. It is translated as CASSLAGRAYEQYF.

At least ten counts were recorded for this clonotype. The V and J genes are TRBV5-1 and TRBJ2-1, with TRBD2 matching over 14 bases. The V and J ends lost 0 bases and 0 bases, in that order; junction bases with no gene match: 11. The CDR3 length is 21 residues. Germline V CDR1 and CDR2: SGHRS, YFSETQ. CDR3 loop: CASSLAGLGLAGVSSYNEQFF. For the CDR3, the DNA is TGCGCCAGCAGCTTGGCCGGGTTGGGACTAGCGGGGGTAAGCTCCTACAATGAGCAGTTCTTC.

This clonotype has at least ten counts. The gene calls are TRBV5-6 and TRBJ2-7; 7 bases line up with TRBD2. V gave up 9 bases and J gave up 3 bases; unmatched junction bases: 6. The CDR3 is 12 amino acids. In germline, CDR1 is SGHDT, CDR2 YYEEEE. The CDR3 spells CATPLAVYEQYF. CDR3 bases: TGTGCCACCCCTCTAGCGGTCTACGAGCAGTACTTC.

This clonotype was observed a few times. The rearrangement joins TRBV4-1 to TRBJ1-1; weak D call: TRBD1 (6 bases). The CDR3 is 15 amino acids. The germline V and J ends were trimmed by 0 bases and 6 bases, with 14 bases remaining between them. Germline V gene sequence: CDR1 MGHRA, CDR2 YSYEKL. CDR3 amino acids: CASSQDEGGGAEAFF. CDR3 sequence (DNA): TGCGCCAGCAGCCAAGATGAGGGGGGTGGGGCTGAAGCTTTCTTT.

Only a few counts were recorded for this clonotype. The rearrangement joins TRBV6-1 to TRBJ1-4; the D gene is possibly TRBD1 (5 bases). This CDR3 has 13 amino acids. V was pared by 8 bases and J by 0 bases, with 7 bases between. CDR1 is MNHNS and CDR2 is SASEGT in the germline V gene. CDR3 coding DNA: TGTGCCAGCTCGGGGGCAACTAATGAAAAACTGTTTTTT. The encoded protein is CASSGATNEKLFF.

This clonotype has a handful of counts. V gene TRBV15 combines with J gene TRBJ1-6, with D perhaps TRBD1 (5 bases). The ends were cut back, 2 bases at V and 8 bases at J, with 13 bases in the middle. The CDR3 spans 15 residues. Per germline, CDR1 LNHNV and CDR2 YYDKDF (reference sequence). The CDR3 bases are TGTGCCACCAGCAGAACCCTCTTGGGGGATTCACCCCTCCACTTT. This sequence encodes CATSRTLLGDSPLHF.

This clonotype was seen ten or more times. The V call is TRBV7-2, the J call TRBJ2-2; D possibly corresponds to TRBD1 (6 bases). Trimming removed 5 bases at V and 3 bases at J, with 10 bases between. Germline assignment: CDR1 SGHTA and CDR2 FQGNSA. The CDR3 consists of 14 residues. The CDR3 protein is CASSKTGHTGELFF. CDR3 DNA: TGTGCCAGCAGCAAGACAGGTCACACCGGGGAGCTGTTTTTT.

The chain is built from TRBV25-1 and TRBJ2-1; no reliable D call. The CDR3 loop spans 15 amino acids. V gave up 6 bases and J gave up 0 bases, with 12 bases separating them. CDR1 MGHDK and CDR2 SYGVNS come from the germline V gene. The CDR3 spells CASRDARSSYNEQFF. DNA of the CDR3: TGTGCCAGCAGGGACGCCCGAAGCTCCTACAATGAGCAGTTCTTC.

The V call is TRBV11-2, the J call TRBJ2-7, with 9 bases aligning to TRBD1. The germline V gene has CDR1 SGHAT and CDR2 FQNNGV. The CDR3 runs to 15 residues. Losses at the gene ends were 4 bases for V and 0 bases for J; bases not matched to a gene: 4. The CDR3 sequence is CASSYPTGGSYEQYF. As DNA, the CDR3 is TGTGCCAGCAGCTACCCGACAGGGGGCTCCTACGAGCAGTACTTC.

At least ten counts were recorded for this clonotype. The rearrangement uses TRBV20-1 and TRBJ1-1; possible D gene TRBD1, 5 bases. The V gene's germline CDR1 is DFQATT and CDR2 SNEGSKA (reference sequence). V lost 3 bases and J lost 1, with 9 bases in between. The CDR3 runs 13 residues. The CDR3 DNA reads TGCAGTGCTAGCCGCGGGGGGAACACTGAAGCTTTCTTT. It translates to CSASRGGNTEAFF.